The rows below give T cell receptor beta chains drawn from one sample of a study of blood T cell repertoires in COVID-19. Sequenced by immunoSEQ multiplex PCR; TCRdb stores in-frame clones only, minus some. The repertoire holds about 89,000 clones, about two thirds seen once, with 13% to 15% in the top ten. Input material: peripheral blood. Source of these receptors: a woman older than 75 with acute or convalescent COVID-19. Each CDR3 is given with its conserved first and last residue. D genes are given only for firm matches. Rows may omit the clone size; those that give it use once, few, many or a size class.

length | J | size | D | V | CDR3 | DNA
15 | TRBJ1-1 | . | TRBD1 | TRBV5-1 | CASSVGGTGLREAFF | TGCGCCAGCAGCGTTGGCGGGACAGGCCTAAGGGAAGCTTTCTTT
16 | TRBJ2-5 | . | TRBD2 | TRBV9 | CASSVGLAGGQETQYF | TGTGCCAGCAGCGTAGGTCTAGCGGGGGGCCAAGAGACCCAGTACTTC
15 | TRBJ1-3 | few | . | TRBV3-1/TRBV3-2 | CASSQGPYSGNTIYF | TGTGCCAGCAGCCAAGGTCCGTACTCTGGAAACACCATATATTTT
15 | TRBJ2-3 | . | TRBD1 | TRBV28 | CASITRQGWSDTQYF | TGTGCCAGCATAACGAGACAGGGATGGTCAGATACGCAGTATTTT
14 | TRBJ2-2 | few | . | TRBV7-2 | CASSLYSNTGELFF | TGTGCCAGCAGCCTGTACAGTAACACCGGGGAGCTGTTTTTT
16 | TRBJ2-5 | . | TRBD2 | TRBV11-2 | CASSLVRTSGQETQYF | TGTGCCAGCAGCTTAGTAAGGACTAGCGGGCAAGAGACCCAGTACTTC
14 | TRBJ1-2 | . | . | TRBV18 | CASSPRQLNYGYTF | TGTGCCAGCTCACCGAGGCAGCTTAACTATGGCTACACCTTC
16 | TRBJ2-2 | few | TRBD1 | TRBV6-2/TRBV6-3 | CASSYWDRDGHRELFF | TGTGCCAGCAGTTATTGGGACAGGGATGGCCACCGGGAGCTGTTTTTT
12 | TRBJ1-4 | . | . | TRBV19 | CASRLLEGKLFF | TGTGCCAGTAGGCTCCTAGAGGGAAAACTGTTTTTT
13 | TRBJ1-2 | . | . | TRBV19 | CASYSSPNYGYTF | TGTGCCTCCTACAGCTCCCCAAACTATGGCTACACCTTC
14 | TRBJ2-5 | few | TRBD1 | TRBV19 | CASEGQGSQETQYF | TGTGCCAGTGAGGGACAGGGGTCCCAAGAGACCCAGTACTTC
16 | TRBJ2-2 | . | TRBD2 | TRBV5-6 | CASSKPGGINTGELFF | TGTGCCAGCAGCAAGCCGGGGGGGATAAACACCGGGGAGCTGTTTTTT
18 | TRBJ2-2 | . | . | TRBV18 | CASSPILTRGGYTGELFF | TGTGCCAGCTCACCAATTCTGACTAGAGGAGGATACACCGGGGAGCTGTTTTTT
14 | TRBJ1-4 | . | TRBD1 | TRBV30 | CAWSPGGTNEKLFF | TGTGCCTGGAGTCCAGGGGGGACTAATGAAAAACTGTTTTTT
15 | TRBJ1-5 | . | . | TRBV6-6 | CASSYLQESNQPQHF | TGTGCCAGCAGTTACCTACAGGAGTCTAATCAGCCCCAGCATTTT
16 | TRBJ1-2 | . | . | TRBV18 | CASSPTAGRFNYGYTF | TGTGCCAGCTCACCAACGGCAGGGAGGTTTAACTATGGCTACACCTTC
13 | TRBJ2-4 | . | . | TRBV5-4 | CASSLGEENIQYF | TGTGCCAGCAGCTTGGGTGAGGAAAACATTCAGTACTTC
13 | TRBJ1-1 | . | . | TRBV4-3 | CASSQVWNTEAFF | TGCGCCAGCAGCCAAGTCTGGAACACTGAAGCTTTCTTT
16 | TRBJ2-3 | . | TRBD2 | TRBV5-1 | CASSLSGGPDTDTQYF | TGCGCCAGCAGCTTAAGCGGGGGGCCCGACACAGATACGCAGTATTTT
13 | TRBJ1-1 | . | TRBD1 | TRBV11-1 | CASSRRDREAAFF | TGTGCCAGCAGCCGGAGGGACAGGGAGGCTGCTTTCTTT
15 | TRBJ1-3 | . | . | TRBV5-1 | CASSLVPGGGNTIYF | TGCGCCAGCAGCTTGGTCCCCGGGGGTGGAAACACCATATATTTT
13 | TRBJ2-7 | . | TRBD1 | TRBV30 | CAWSSGTAYEQYF | TGTGCCTGGAGTTCCGGGACAGCTTACGAGCAGTACTTC
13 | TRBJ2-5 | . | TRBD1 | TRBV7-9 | CASGTGFVETQYF | TGTGCCAGCGGGACAGGGTTCGTCGAGACCCAGTACTTC
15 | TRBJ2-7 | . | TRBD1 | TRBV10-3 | CAISEPGQGADEQYF | TGTGCCATCAGCGAACCCGGACAGGGGGCGGACGAGCAGTACTTC
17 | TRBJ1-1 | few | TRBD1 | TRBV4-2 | CASSPRQGAGWDTEAFF | TGTGCCAGCAGCCCCAGACAGGGGGCGGGGTGGGACACTGAAGCTTTCTTT
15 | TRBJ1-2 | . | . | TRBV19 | CASATVSTEIYGYTF | TGTGCCAGTGCCACAGTATCAACAGAGATCTATGGCTACACCTTC
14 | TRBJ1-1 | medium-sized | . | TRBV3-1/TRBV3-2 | CASSRDSSFREAFF | TGTGCCAGCAGCCGAGACAGTTCTTTTCGAGAAGCTTTCTTT
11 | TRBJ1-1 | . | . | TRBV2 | CANRENTEAFF | TGTGCCAATCGGGAGAACACTGAAGCTTTCTTT
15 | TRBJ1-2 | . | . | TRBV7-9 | CASSFLQGGDYGYTF | TGTGCCAGCAGCTTCTTACAGGGAGGGGACTATGGCTACACCTTC
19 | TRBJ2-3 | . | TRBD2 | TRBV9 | CASSVRGTSGGLTTDTQYF | TGTGCCAGCAGCGTCCGAGGGACTAGCGGGGGGCTGACCACAGATACGCAGTATTTT
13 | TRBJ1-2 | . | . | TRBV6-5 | CASRPGLRDGYTF | TGTGCCAGCAGACCGGGATTACGCGATGGCTACACCTTC
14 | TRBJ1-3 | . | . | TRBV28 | CASSLPGYGNTIYF | TGTGCCAGCAGTTTGCCCGGGTACGGAAACACCATATATTTT
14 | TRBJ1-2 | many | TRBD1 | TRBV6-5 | CASRRMKDRGGYTF | TGTGCCAGCAGGCGAATGAAGGACAGGGGAGGCTACACCTTC
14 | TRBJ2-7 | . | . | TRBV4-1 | CASSRTVPTSEQYF | TGCGCCAGCAGCCGGACGGTGCCTACTAGTGAGCAGTACTTC
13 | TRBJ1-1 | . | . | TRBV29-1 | CSVEKGGGTEAFF | TGCAGCGTTGAAAAGGGAGGGGGGACTGAAGCTTTCTTT
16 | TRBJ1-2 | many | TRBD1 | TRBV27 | CASSPTLGQGSYGYTF | TGTGCCAGCAGTCCAACACTTGGACAGGGAAGCTATGGCTACACCTTC
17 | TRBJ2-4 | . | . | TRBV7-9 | CASSSTDSLLAKNIQYF | TGTGCCAGCAGCTCGACGGACAGCCTCCTAGCCAAAAACATTCAGTACTTC
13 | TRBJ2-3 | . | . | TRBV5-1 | CASSPRQGDTQYF | TGCGCCAGCAGCCCCAGGCAGGGAGATACGCAGTATTTT
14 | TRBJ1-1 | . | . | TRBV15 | CATVRVPSDTEAFF | TGTGCCACAGTACGGGTCCCTTCGGACACTGAAGCTTTCTTT
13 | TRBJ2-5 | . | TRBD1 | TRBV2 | CASSDRGQETQYF | TGTGCCAGCAGTGACAGGGGGCAAGAGACCCAGTACTTC
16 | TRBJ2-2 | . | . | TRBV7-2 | CASSLVPGTLTGELFF | TGTGCCAGCAGCTTAGTCCCCGGGACTTTAACCGGGGAGCTGTTTTTT
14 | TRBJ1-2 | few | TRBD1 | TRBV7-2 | CASSLARTGTGYTF | TGTGCCAGCAGCTTAGCCCGGACAGGGACGGGCTACACCTTC
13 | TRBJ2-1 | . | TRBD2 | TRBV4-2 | CASSLAGAGEQFF | TGTGCCAGCTCCCTAGCGGGGGCCGGGGAGCAGTTCTTC
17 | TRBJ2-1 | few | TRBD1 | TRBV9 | CASSEGRGLPSYNEQFF | TGTGCCAGCAGCGAGGGCAGGGGGTTACCCTCCTACAATGAGCAGTTCTTC
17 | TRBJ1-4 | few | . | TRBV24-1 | CATSDPPRTETYEKLFF | TGTGCCACCAGTGATCCCCCCCGGACAGAGACTTACGAAAAACTGTTTTTT
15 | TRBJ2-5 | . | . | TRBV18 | CASSPPGRAQETQYF | TGTGCCAGCTCACCACCGGGCAGAGCCCAAGAGACCCAGTACTTC